The clone carrying this T cell receptor beta chain was seen only once. The data stem from a study of blood T cell repertoires in COVID-19. Looking at the study overall: COVID-19 samples from acute and convalescent phases originated in the United States, Italy and Spain.

V lost 1 base, J lost 1 base, and 3 bases stayed unmatched. Per germline, CDR1 MGHRA and CDR2 YSYEKL. This CDR3 region has 15 residues. TCRdb keeps only in-frame clones here, not all; method: immunoSEQ multiplex PCR. The sample records over 200,000 clones, about 87% being singletons. Sequencing was done on a sample of PBMCs or T cells enriched from blood (not recorded which). This chain joins TRBV4-1 and TRBJ1-1; 7 bases match TRBD1. This sequence originates from a woman in her thirties or forties with acute COVID-19. This chain's CDR3 is CASSQVSGGNTEAFF. In nucleotides, the CDR3 is TGCGCCAGCAGCCAAGTGTCAGGGGGGAACACTGAAGCTTTCTTT.